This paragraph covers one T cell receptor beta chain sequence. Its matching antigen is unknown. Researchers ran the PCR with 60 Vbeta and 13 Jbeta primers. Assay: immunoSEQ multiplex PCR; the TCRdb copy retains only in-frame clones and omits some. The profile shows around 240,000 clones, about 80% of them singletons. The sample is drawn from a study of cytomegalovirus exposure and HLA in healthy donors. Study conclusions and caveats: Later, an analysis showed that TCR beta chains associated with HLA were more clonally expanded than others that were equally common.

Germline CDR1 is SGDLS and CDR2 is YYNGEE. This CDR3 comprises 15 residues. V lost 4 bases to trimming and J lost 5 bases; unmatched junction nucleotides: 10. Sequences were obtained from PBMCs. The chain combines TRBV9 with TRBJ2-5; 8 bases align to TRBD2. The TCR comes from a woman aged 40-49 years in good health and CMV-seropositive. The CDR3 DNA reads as TGTGCCAGCAGCCGAAACTCACGCGGGAGGGAGACCCAGTACTTC. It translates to CASSRNSRGRETQYF.